Given below is one TCR beta chain in context. This entry comes from a study of blood T cell repertoires in COVID-19. Whole-study context: Specimens from acute and convalescent COVID-19 originated in the United States, Italy and Spain. From T cells, B-cell-depleted T cells, or PBMCs came the material, which was cDNA or gDNA.

This CDR3 comprises 12 residues. Germline CDR1 reads LNHDA; CDR2 reads SQIVND (reference sequence). V lost 7 bases and J lost 1, with 7 bases in between. Seattle researchers signed up patients amid active infection and tracked them longitudinally. How the authors handled the data: Amplification of reference gene primers provided the estimated nucleated cell counts. Assay: immunoSEQ multiplex PCR; the TCRdb copy retains only in-frame clones and omits some. That table is the source of V, J and clone size, and D and trimming were worked out from the DNA. This sample has around 310,000 clones, with roughly 90% found just once.

This receptor was identified in a woman younger than 45 with COVID-19, enrolled during active disease. This chain connects TRBV19 to TRBJ1-1; no firm D call. What was sequenced was peripheral blood. Written as DNA, the CDR3 is TGTGCCAGTACTTCCCCGAACACTGAAGCTTTCTTT. Its translation: CASTSPNTEAFF.